This TCR beta chain came from a study of cytomegalovirus exposure and HLA in healthy donors. Regarding the study as a whole: In a later analysis, across HLA loci, associated TCR counts were highest for DRB1, lowest for HLA-C.

The primer mix had 60 Vbeta and 13 Jbeta primers. Only in-frame clones appear in the TCRdb table, and some are missing; sequencing was by immunoSEQ multiplex PCR. The data contain roughly 230,000 clones, around 90% of them singletons. Points on this clone: Antigen specificity is unknown.

Germline V gene data show CDR1 as SGHRS and CDR2 as YFSETQ. CDR3 length: 16 amino acids. V was pared by 0 bases and J by 5 bases, with 7 bases of the junction left unmatched. The material sequenced was PBMCs. J is TRBJ1-1 and V is TRBV5-1; TRBD1 aligns across 10 bases. This receptor was taken from a girl aged 2-10 years in good health and CMV-seronegative. The CDR3 nucleotides are TGCGCCAGCAGCTTGGAGGGACAGGGGAGGGGGACTGAAGCTTTCTTT. Translation: CASSLEGQGRGTEAFF.